This T cell receptor beta chain stems from a study of blood T cell repertoires in COVID-19. V dropped 3 bases and J dropped 1 base, with 9 bases sitting between them. This CDR3 comprises 14 residues. Germline CDR1 reads KGHSH; CDR2 reads LQKENI. Remarks on this clone: Other DNA sequences in the sample encode the same CDR3.

Here immunoSEQ multiplex PCR was the method, and the copy in TCRdb shows in-frame clones only, minus some. The profile covers some 97,000 clones, with over 65% appearing a single time and roughly 12% taken by the ten largest. The chain carries TRBV18 and TRBJ1-1, with D perhaps matching TRBD1 (5 bases). This TCR was recovered from a human donor in a cohort sampled during active COVID-19. Sequencing input: peripheral blood. CDR3 nucleotides: TGTGCCAGCTCACCTGGTCAGGGGAACACTGAAGCTTTCTTT. Translating it yields CASSPGQGNTEAFF. The full variable domain, its missing parts supplied by reference TRBV18 and TRBJ1-1, is NAGVMQNPRHLVRRRGQEARLRCSPMKGHSHVYWYRQLPEEGLKFMVYLQKENIIDESGMPKERFSAEFPKEGPSILRIQQVVRGDSAAYFCASSPGQGNTEAFFGQGTRLTVV.